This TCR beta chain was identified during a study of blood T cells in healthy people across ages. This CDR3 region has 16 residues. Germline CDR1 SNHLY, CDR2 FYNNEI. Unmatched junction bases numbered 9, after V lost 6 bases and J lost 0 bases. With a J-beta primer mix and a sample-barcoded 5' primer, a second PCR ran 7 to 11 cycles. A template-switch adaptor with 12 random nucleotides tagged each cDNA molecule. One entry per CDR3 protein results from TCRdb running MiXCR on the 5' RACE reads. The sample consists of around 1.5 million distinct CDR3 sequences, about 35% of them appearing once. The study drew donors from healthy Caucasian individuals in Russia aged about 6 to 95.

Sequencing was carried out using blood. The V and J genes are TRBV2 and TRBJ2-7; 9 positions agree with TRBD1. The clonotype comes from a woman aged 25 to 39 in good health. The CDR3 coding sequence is TGTGCCAGCAGACAACCGGGACAGGGACTCTCCTACGAGCAGTACTTC. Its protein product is CASRQPGQGLSYEQYF.